This T cell receptor (beta chain) was recovered during a study of T cell responses to AZD1222 COVID-19 vaccine. Looking at the study overall: Both about-4-week and about-12-week second-dose recipients were combined.

Regarding this clone: Antigen specificity is unknown.

Overall study results and limits: Within unmutated variant regions lay the reported targets of nearly half of spike-specific TCRs. Repertoire samples came only from after the peak T cell response. Across the whole spike, CD4 TCRs peaked at regions 160-218 and 743-854.

CDR3 length: 14 amino acids. J gave up 6 bases and V 1 base, and 6 bases lay outside the gene matches. Germline CDR1 is SGHNT and CDR2 is YYREEE (reference sequence). The method was immunoSEQ multiplex PCR; TCRdb's version includes in-frame clones alone and lacks a portion of them. The data hold some 150,000 clones, with approximately 88% observed a single time. The rearrangement links TRBV5-4 to TRBJ2-7; 8 bases map to TRBD1. The TCR comes from an adult in good health. The sequencing used peripheral blood, collected on day 0 of AZD1222 vaccination. The CDR3 spells CASSLLGQGTEQYF. Here the CDR3 DNA reads TGTGCCAGCAGCTTGTTAGGACAGGGAACCGAGCAGTACTTC.